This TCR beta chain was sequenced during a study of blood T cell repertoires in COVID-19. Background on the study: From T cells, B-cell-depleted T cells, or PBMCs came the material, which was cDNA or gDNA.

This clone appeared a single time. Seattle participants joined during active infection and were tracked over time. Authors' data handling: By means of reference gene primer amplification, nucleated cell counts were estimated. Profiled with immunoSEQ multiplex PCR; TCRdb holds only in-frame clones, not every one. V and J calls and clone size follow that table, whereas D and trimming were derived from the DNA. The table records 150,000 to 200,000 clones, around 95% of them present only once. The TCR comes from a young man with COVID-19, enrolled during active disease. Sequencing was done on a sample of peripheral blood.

The CDR3 loop reads CAISEATGSANEKLFF. DNA of the CDR3: TGTGCCATCAGTGAGGCGACAGGGTCGGCTAATGAAAAACTGTTTTTT. The J gene is TRBJ1-4, the V gene TRBV10-3; 7 bases are a match to TRBD1. The trim removed 2 bases at V and 3 bases at J, leaving 6 bases unmatched. Germline loops: CDR1 ENHRY, CDR2 SYGVKD. The CDR3 runs to 16 residues.